This entry lists 15 T cell receptor beta chains sequenced from one sample in a study of blood T cell repertoires in COVID-19. The repertoire was sequenced with immunoSEQ multiplex PCR; TCRdb's copy has only in-frame clones and lacks some. Of some 180,000 clones listed, 70% to 85% were seen once; the top ten hold about 5.5%. The sample was PBMCs or T cells enriched from blood (not recorded which). The receptors originated from a woman in her sixties or seventies with acute COVID-19.

The chain joins TRBV19 to TRBJ1-4, with 8 bases that match TRBD1. V gave up 4 bases and J gave up 7 bases; unmatched junction bases: 5. The CDR3 has 14 residues. Germline CDR1 is LNHDA and CDR2 is SQIVND (reference sequence). CDR3 protein: CASSRSGGIEKLFF. CDR3 sequence (DNA): TGTGCCAGTAGTAGGTCAGGGGGCATTGAAAAACTGTTTTTT. Together with reference TRBV19 and TRBJ1-4, the CDR3 gives the full variable domain: DGGITQSPKYLFRKEGQNVTLSCEQNLNHDAMYWYRQDPGQGLRLIYYSQIVNDFQKGDIAEGYSVSREKKESFPLTVTSAQKNPTAFYLCASSRSGGIEKLFFGSGTQLSVL.

The rearrangement uses TRBV4-3 and TRBJ1-4; D ambiguous. This CDR3 contains 17 residues. V lost 3 bases to trimming and J lost 1 base, with 15 bases between them. The germline CDR1 and CDR2 sequences are LGHNA and YSLEER. The CDR3 here is CASSQQSVPGTNEKLFF. CDR3 sequence (DNA): TGCGCCAGCAGCCAGCAGTCCGTCCCAGGAACTAATGAAAAACTGTTTTTT.

V and J are TRBV5-1 and TRBJ1-5; 9 bases fit TRBD1. Trimming at V came to 4 bases and at J to 3 bases, leaving 11 bases not matched to a gene. Germline V CDR1 and CDR2: SGHRS, YFSETQ. The CDR3 length is 17 residues. CDR3 bases: TGCGCCAGCAGCCCCACCTCCGGGACAGGGCCCAATCAGCCCCAGCATTTT. Amino acids: CASSPTSGTGPNQPQHF.

This clone was found a few times. The genes are TRBV7-2 and TRBJ2-1; 9 nucleotides align to TRBD2. Germline CDR1 is SGHTA and CDR2 is FQGNSA. Losses at the gene ends were 3 bases for V and 2 bases for J; bases not matched to a gene: 14. The CDR3 extends over 19 amino acids. In DNA form, the CDR3 reads TGTGCCAGCAGCTTTTCCGGAAGCGGGGGGCTCCACGCCTACAATGAGCAGTTCTTC. Amino acid sequence: CASSFSGSGGLHAYNEQFF.

The V gene is TRBV29-1, the J gene TRBJ2-6, with D possibly TRBD1 on 6 matching bases. Trimming took 3 bases from V and 9 from J, leaving 21 bases between them. The CDR3 is made up of 16 amino acids. CDR1 SQVTM and CDR2 ANQGSEA come from the germline V gene. The chain's CDR3 is CSVEGLAAGEDNVLTF. Here the CDR3 DNA reads TGCAGCGTTGAGGGGTTGGCGGCAGGGGAAGACAACGTCCTGACTTTC.

The chain links TRBV11-2 to TRBJ2-7; 7 bases align to TRBD2. Trimming at V came to 3 bases and at J to 6 bases, leaving 11 bases not matched to a gene. Germline CDR1 and CDR2: SGHAT and FQNNGV. The CDR3 spans 15 residues. The CDR3 sequence: CASSFSGRPPGEQYV. As DNA, the CDR3 is TGTGCCAGCAGCTTTAGCGGGCGACCCCCTGGCGAGCAGTACGTC.

This sequence joins TRBV14 and TRBJ2-7; D remains unclear. Trimming stripped 1 base from V and 3 bases from J, with 13 bases between. The CDR3 has 15 amino acids. Germline assignment: CDR1 SGHDN and CDR2 FVKESK. CDR3: CASSQGPSGVYEQYF. CDR3 nucleotide sequence: TGTGCCAGCAGCCAAGGGCCCTCGGGTGTCTACGAGCAGTACTTC.

The chain links TRBV5-6 to TRBJ2-7; possible D gene TRBD2, 5 bases. V was clipped by 4 bases and J by 7 bases, with 12 bases between them. Germline values: CDR1 SGHDT, CDR2 YYEEEE. This CDR3 is 12 amino acids long. The CDR3 sequence: CASSTRRLEQYF. The DNA of the CDR3 is TGTGCCAGCAGCACCCGACGACTAGAGCAGTACTTC.

The chain carries TRBV9 and TRBJ1-2, with D possibly matching TRBD1 (5 bases). The V gene lost 3 bases and the J gene lost 0 bases, with 12 bases spanning the gap. The germline V gene has CDR1 SGDLS and CDR2 YYNGEE. The CDR3 spans 15 residues. CDR3: CASSGGDAANYGYTF. CDR3 DNA sequence: TGTGCCAGCAGCGGCGGGGACGCAGCTAACTATGGCTACACCTTC.

The rearrangement links TRBV5-1 to TRBJ2-1, with 13 bases identical to TRBD2. The germline gives CDR1 SGHRS, CDR2 YFSETQ. The CDR3 consists of 19 residues. V gave up 5 bases and J gave up 8 bases; unmatched junction bases: 19. For the CDR3, the DNA is TGCGCCAGCAGTCCTCTCCCTGGACTAGCGGGAGAAAATAACGATGAGCAGTTCTTC. Translating it yields CASSPLPGLAGENNDEQFF.

This chain uses TRBV5-1 with TRBJ2-1; TRBD1 matches at 10 bases. The germline gives CDR1 SGHRS, CDR2 YFSETQ. The CDR3 loop spans 15 amino acids. Germline trimming cut 4 bases from V and 7 bases from J; bases unmatched to any gene: 8. Here the CDR3 DNA reads TGCGCCAGCAGCCAAACGGGACAGGGGTTAAATGAGCAGTTCTTC. Protein product: CASSQTGQGLNEQFF.

V usage is TRBV19 and J usage is TRBJ2-7; 11 nucleotides align to TRBD1. J gave up 5 bases and V 6 bases, and 12 bases lay outside the gene matches. Germline values: CDR1 LNHDA, CDR2 SQIVND (reference sequence). This CDR3 region has 16 residues. DNA of the CDR3: TGTGCCAGTAGAAATCGAGGGACAGGGGGAGGCGACGAGCAGTACTTC. It specifies CASRNRGTGGGDEQYF.

This chain connects TRBV13 to TRBJ2-2; 7 nucleotides line up with TRBD2. The CDR3 is 14 residues long. The V gene's germline CDR1 is PRHDT and CDR2 FYEKMQ (reference sequence). V lost 9 bases, J lost 3 bases, and 7 bases stayed unmatched. The DNA for the CDR3 is TGTGCCAGTACGACTAGCCTTTACACCGGGGAGCTGTTTTTT. Its translation is CASTTSLYTGELFF.

The gene calls are TRBV5-4 and TRBJ1-1; D uncertain. V lost 0 bases and J 4 bases, leaving 10 bases between the germline ends. Per the germline V gene, CDR1 is SGHNT and CDR2 is YYREEE (reference sequence). CDR3 length: 14 residues. The CDR3 sequence is CASSLVSTGTEAFF. The CDR3 DNA follows: TGTGCCAGCAGCTTGGTCTCAACCGGCACTGAAGCTTTCTTT.

This clone was detected once. The chain uses TRBV7-6 and TRBJ1-1; a possible D gene is TRBD1 (5 bases). Trimming left V 5 bases short and J 6 bases short, with 19 bases between. Germline CDR1 is SGHVS and CDR2 is FNYEAQ. The CDR3 totals 15 residues. In DNA form, the CDR3 reads TGTGCCAGCAGCCAGGACACTTGGGGGGTAGCTGAAGCTTTCTTT. It encodes CASSQDTWGVAEAFF.